The 5 T cell receptor beta chains below come from one sample, sequenced in a study of PD-L1 blockade in urothelial cancer (dated by TCRdb to the late 2010s). The time point label for this specimen denotes: pretreatment peripheral blood. Libraries were made using the immunoSEQ multiplex PCR assay. Sourced from immuneACCESS, this table was stored by TCRdb with only in-frame sequences that have V and J called. A share of the clones is absent; for the studies checked, an unresolved V gene accounts for under half, and the remainder has no known explanation. The sample yields around 50,000 clones; about 80% were counted once. Of the sample, roughly 1.4% falls within the top ten clones. Here the sequenced sample was PBMCs, taken around atezolizumab (anti-PD-L1) treatment. All receptors come from a man aged 45-65 years with urothelial cancer.

The chain has TRBV11-2 and TRBJ1-5; TRBD1 agrees at 11 bases. With 5 bases clipped from V and 6 bases from J, the junction kept 6 bases outside the gene matches. CDR1 is SGHAT, CDR2 FQNNGV, per germline. This CDR3 is 15 amino acids long. In DNA, the CDR3 is TGTGCCAGCAGCCCGGACAGGGGGCTTTCTCAGCCCCAGCATTTT. Its translation is CASSPDRGLSQPQHF. The full variable domain, its missing parts supplied by reference TRBV11-2 and TRBJ1-5, is EAGVAQSPRYKIIEKRQSVAFWCNPISGHATLYWYQQILGQGPKLLIQFQNNGVVDDSQLPKDRFSAERLKGVDSTLKIQPAKLEDSAVYLCASSPDRGLSQPQHFGDGTRLSIL.

The J gene is TRBJ2-7, the V gene TRBV6-6; D unclear. Germline CDR1 reads MNHNY; CDR2 reads SVGAGI (reference sequence). The germline V and J ends were trimmed by 2 bases and 2 bases, with 7 bases remaining between them. The length of the CDR3 is 13 residues. The CDR3 is CASSYEVAYEQYF. In DNA form, the CDR3 reads TGTGCCAGCAGTTACGAGGTAGCCTACGAGCAGTACTTC.

The gene calls are TRBV6-6 and TRBJ2-1; D unresolved. CDR1 and CDR2 from the germline V gene are MNHNY and SVGAGI (reference sequence). This CDR3 contains 13 residues. Trimming took off 0 bases at V and 14 bases at J, with 14 bases between the two ends. DNA for the CDR3: TGTGCCAGCAGTTACTCAGACTCTGTAGGCAAGTTCTTC. Translating gives CASSYSDSVGKFF.

The genes are TRBV27 and TRBJ2-2; D is unclear. Trimming took 3 bases from V and 6 from J, leaving 14 bases between them. The CDR3 extends over 15 amino acids. Germline lookup yields CDR1 MNHEY and CDR2 SMNVEV (reference sequence). The CDR3 nucleotides are TGTGCCAGCAGTTTGGCAGGCTCGTCGGCCGGGGAGCTGTTTTTT. Protein sequence: CASSLAGSSAGELFF.

This rearrangement joins TRBV27 to TRBJ2-3; 11 bases fit TRBD2. The germline V gene has CDR1 MNHEY and CDR2 SMNVEV (reference sequence). The junction had 9 bases not matched to a gene; V was cut back by 6 bases and J by 7 bases. The CDR3 contains 15 residues. CDR3 region: CASRATGTSGNTQYF. DNA of the CDR3: TGTGCCAGCAGGGCAACCGGGACTAGCGGAAATACGCAGTATTTT.